The source of this T cell receptor beta chain is a study of shared clonotypes between healthy human individuals. TCRdb's copy holds only in-frame clones and misses some; the assay was immunoSEQ multiplex PCR. Of 2 million to 3 million clones detected, 80% to 95% appear once; the ten largest clones hold 0.35% to 0.45%. Partitioning of CD4+ cells yielded a CD45RA+ naive subset and a CD45RA-negative memory subset. The V gene's germline CDR1 is MDHEN and CDR2 SYDVKM. This CDR3 comprises 15 residues. Between the trimmed V and J ends, which lost 1 base and 6 bases, there was a span of 12 bases. The chain has TRBV28 and TRBJ2-2; the D is unclear. The specimen was naive CD4+ T cells from PBMCs. The subset was: CD45RA+ positively selected. This clonotype was sampled from a young man in good health. Some clones in this sample may be carry-over from other donors' samples. The CDR3: CASSLYQSHAGELFF. The DNA for the CDR3 is TGTGCCAGCAGTTTATATCAGAGCCACGCCGGGGAGCTGTTTTTT.